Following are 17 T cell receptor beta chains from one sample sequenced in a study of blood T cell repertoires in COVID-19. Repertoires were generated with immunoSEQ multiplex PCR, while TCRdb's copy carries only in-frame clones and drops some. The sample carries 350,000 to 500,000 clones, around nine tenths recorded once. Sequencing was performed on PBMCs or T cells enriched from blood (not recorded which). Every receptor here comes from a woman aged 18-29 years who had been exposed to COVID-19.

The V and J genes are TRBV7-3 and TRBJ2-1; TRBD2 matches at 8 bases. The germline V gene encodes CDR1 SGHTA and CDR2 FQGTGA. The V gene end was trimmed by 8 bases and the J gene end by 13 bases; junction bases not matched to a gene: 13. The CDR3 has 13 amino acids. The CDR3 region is CASRSPGGGPQFF. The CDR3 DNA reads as TGTGCCAGCCGGTCCCCCGGCGGGGGGCCCCAGTTCTTC.

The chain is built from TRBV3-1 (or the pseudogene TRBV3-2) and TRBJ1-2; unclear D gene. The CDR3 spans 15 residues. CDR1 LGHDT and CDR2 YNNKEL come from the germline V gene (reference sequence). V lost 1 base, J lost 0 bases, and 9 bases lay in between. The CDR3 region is CASSQVDTTNYGYTF. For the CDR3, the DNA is TGTGCCAGCAGCCAAGTGGATACTACTAACTATGGCTACACCTTC.

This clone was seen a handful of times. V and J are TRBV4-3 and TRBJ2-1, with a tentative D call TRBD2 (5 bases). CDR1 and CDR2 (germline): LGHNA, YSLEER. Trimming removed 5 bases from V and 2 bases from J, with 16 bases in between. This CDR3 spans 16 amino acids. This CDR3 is CASSLDGVIPYNEQFF. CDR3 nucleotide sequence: TGCGCCAGCAGCTTAGACGGGGTCATACCCTACAATGAGCAGTTCTTC.

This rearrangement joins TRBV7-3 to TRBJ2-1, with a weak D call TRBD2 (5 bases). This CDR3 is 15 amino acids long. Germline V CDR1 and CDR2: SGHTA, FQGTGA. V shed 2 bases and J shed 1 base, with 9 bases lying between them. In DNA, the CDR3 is TGTGCCAGCAGCTTATTCCCGGGGTCCTACAATGAGCAGTTCTTC. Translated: CASSLFPGSYNEQFF.

The CDR3 DNA is TGTGCCAGCAGCTTAGCGATGGACAGATTTCAAGAGACCCAGTACTTC. Amino acids: CASSLAMDRFQETQYF. This chain links TRBV7-2 with TRBJ2-5; tentatively, D is TRBD1 (6 bases). The CDR3 totals 16 residues. Germline assignment: CDR1 SGHTA and CDR2 FQGNSA. Trimming removed 0 bases at V and 2 bases at J, with 13 bases between.

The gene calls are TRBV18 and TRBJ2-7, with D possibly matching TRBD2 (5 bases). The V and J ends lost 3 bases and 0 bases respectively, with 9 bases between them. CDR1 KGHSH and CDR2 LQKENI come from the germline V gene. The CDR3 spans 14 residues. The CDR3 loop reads CASSPSTSSYEQYF. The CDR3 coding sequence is TGTGCCAGCTCACCTAGTACTAGCTCCTACGAGCAGTACTTC.

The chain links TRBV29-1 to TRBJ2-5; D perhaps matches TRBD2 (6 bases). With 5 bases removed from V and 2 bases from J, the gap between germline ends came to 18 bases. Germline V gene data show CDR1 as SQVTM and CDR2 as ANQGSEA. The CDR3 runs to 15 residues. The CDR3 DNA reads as TGCAGCGTTATTCCGGGACTGGCCTTACAAGAGACCCAGTACTTC. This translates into CSVIPGLALQETQYF. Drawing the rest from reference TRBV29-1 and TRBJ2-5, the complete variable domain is SAVISQKPSRDICQRGTSLTIQCQVDSQVTMMFWYRQQPGQSLTLIATANQGSEATYESGFVIDKFPISRPNLTFSTLTVSNMSPEDSSIYLCSVIPGLALQETQYFGPGTRLLVL.

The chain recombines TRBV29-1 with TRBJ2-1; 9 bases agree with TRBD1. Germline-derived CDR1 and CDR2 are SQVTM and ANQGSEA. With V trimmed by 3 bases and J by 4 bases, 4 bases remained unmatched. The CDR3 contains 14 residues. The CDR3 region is CSVDDRGSYNEQFF. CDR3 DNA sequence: TGCAGCGTTGACGACAGGGGGTCGTACAATGAGCAGTTCTTC.

CDR3 coding DNA: TGCGCCAGCAGCCAAGTTGGCACCACAGGGGGCTTGGGTGAAAAACTGTTTTTT. It is translated as CASSQVGTTGGLGEKLFF. The J gene is TRBJ1-4, the V gene TRBV4-3, with TRBD1 matching 9 bases. The CDR3 runs 18 residues. Germline V CDR1 and CDR2: LGHNA, YSLEER. J lost 7 bases, V lost 1 base, and 13 bases had no gene match.

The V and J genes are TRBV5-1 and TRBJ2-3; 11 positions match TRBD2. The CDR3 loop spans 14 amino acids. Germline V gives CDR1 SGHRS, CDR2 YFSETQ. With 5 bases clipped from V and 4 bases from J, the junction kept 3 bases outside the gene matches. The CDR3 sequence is CASSSGGASDTQYF. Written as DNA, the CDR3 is TGCGCCAGCAGTAGCGGGGGGGCCTCAGATACGCAGTATTTT.

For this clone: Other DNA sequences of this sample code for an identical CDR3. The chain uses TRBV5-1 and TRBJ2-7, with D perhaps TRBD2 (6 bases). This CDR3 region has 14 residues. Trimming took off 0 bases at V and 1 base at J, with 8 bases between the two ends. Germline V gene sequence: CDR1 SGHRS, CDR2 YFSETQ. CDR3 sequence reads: CASSLAGDSYEQYF. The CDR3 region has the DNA TGCGCCAGCAGCTTGGCGGGGGATTCCTACGAGCAGTACTTC.

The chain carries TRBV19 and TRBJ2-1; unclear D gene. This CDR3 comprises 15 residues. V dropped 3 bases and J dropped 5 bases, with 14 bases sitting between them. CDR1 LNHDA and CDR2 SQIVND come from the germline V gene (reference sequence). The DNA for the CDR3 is TGTGCCAGTAGTATGGGCTCTTGGGCCAACAATGAGCAGTTCTTC. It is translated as CASSMGSWANNEQFF. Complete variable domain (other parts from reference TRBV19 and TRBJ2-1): DGGITQSPKYLFRKEGQNVTLSCEQNLNHDAMYWYRQDPGQGLRLIYYSQIVNDFQKGDIAEGYSVSREKKESFPLTVTSAQKNPTAFYLCASSMGSWANNEQFFGPGTRLTVL.

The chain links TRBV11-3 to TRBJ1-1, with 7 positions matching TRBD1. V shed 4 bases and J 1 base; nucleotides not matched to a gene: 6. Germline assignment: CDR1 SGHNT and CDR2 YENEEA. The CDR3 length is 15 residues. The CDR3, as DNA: TGTGCCAGCAGCTCGTCGACAGGGTCGAACACTGAAGCTTTCTTT. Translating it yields CASSSSTGSNTEAFF.

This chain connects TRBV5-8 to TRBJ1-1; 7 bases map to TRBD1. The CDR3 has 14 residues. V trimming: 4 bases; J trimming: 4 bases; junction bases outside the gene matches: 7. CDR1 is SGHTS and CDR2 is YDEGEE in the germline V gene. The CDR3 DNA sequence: TGTGCCAGCAGCCGACAGGGACTTATCACTGAAGCTTTCTTT. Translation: CASSRQGLITEAFF. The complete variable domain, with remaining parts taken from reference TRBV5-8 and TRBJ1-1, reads EAGVTQSPTHLIKTRGQQATLRCSPISGHTSVYWYQQALGLGLQFLLWYDEGEERNRGNFPPRFSGRQFPNYSSELNVNALELEDSALYLCASSRQGLITEAFFGQGTRLTVV.

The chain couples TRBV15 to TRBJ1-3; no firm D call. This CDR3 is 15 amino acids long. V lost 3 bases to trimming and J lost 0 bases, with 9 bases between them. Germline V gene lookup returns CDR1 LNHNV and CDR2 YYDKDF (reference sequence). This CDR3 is CATSSVSSSGNTIYF. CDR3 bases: TGTGCCACCAGCAGCGTGTCGTCCTCTGGAAACACCATATATTTT.

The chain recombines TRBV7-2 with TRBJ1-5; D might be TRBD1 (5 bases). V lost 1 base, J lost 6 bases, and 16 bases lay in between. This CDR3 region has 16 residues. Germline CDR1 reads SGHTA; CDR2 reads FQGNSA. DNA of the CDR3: TGTGCCAGCAGCTTAGTCGGTCAGGGCTGGGGTCAGCCCCAGCATTTT. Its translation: CASSLVGQGWGQPQHF.

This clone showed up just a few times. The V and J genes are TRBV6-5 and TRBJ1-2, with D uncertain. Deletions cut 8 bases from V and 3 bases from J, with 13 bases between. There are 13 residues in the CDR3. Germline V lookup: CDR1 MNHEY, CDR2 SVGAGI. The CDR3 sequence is CASRLREDYGYTF. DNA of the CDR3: TGTGCCAGCCGACTGAGGGAGGACTATGGCTACACCTTC.